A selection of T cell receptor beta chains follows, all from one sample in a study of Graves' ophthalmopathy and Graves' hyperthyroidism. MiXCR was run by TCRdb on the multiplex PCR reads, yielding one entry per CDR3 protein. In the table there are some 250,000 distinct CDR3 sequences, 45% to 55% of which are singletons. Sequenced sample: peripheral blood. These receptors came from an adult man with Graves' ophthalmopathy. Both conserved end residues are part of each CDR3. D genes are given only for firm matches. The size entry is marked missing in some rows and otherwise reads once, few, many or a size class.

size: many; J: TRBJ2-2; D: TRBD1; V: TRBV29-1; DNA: TGCAGCGCCCGGCGGACAGGCAACACCGGGGAGCTGTTTTTT; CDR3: CSARRTGNTGELFF
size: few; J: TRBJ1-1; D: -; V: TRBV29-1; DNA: TGCAGCGTTGGCAGGACGCGGGAGGAAGCTTTCTTT; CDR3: CSVGRTREEAFF
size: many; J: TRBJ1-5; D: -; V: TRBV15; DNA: TGTGCCACCAACACAGGGTTTAGCAATCAGCCCCAGCATTTT; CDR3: CATNTGFSNQPQHF
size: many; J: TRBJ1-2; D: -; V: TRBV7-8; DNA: TGTGCCAGCAGCTTAGGAAGTGGCTCTATCGCGGGCTACACCTTC; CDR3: CASSLGSGSIAGYTF
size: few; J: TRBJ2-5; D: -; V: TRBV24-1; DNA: TGTGCCACCAGTGATGGCGGTGCGGACCAAGAGACCCAGTACTTC; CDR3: CATSDGGADQETQYF
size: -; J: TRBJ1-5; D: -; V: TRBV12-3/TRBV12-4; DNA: TGTGCCAGCAGTCCCCAGCATTTT; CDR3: CASSPQHF
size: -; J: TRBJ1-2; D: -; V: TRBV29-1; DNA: TGCAGCGTTGCCCTGGCTAACTATGGCTACACCTTC; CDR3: CSVALANYGYTF
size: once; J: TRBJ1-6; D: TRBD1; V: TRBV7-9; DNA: TGTGCCAGCAGTGGATCATCAGGACAGGGGAATTCACCCCTCCACTTT; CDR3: CASSGSSGQGNSPLHF
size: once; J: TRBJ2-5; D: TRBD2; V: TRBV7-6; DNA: TGTGCCAGCAGCCCTCTAGCGGGGGGGCCGGAGGAGACCCAGTACTTC; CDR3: CASSPLAGGPEETQYF
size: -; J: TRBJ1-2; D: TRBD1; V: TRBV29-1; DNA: TGCAGTATCGCGAGTCCGGGACAGGGATGGCGTGGCTACACCTTC; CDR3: CSIASPGQGWRGYTF
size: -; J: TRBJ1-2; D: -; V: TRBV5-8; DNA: TGTGCCAGCAGCTTGTATCCCTATGGCTACACCTTC; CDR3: CASSLYPYGYTF
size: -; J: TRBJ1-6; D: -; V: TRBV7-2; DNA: TGTGCCAGCAGCTTAGGGAGACAGGATAATTCACCCCTCCACTTT; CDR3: CASSLGRQDNSPLHF
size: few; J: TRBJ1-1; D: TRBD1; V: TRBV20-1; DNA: TGCAGTGCTTCTCAGCTAGGGACAGGGAACGCTGAAGCTTTCTTT; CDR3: CSASQLGTGNAEAFF
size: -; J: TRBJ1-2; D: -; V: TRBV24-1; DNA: TGTGCCACCAGTGATACCGAGAGTCCCGGGGCCAGTGGCTACACCTTC; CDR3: CATSDTESPGASGYTF
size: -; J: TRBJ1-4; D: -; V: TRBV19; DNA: TGTGCCAGTAGTATCCCGAGGAGTGAAAAACTGTTTTTT; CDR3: CASSIPRSEKLFF
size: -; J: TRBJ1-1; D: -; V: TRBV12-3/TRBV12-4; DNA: TGTGCCAGCAGTTTAGGTACAGCGATGAACACTGAAGCTTTCTTT; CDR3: CASSLGTAMNTEAFF
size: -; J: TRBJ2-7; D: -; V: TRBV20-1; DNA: TGCAGTGCTAGCGATATAGGACATCGCTCCTACGAGCAGTACTTC; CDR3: CSASDIGHRSYEQYF
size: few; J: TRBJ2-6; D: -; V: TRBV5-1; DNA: TGCGCCAGCAGCAAGGGGGGCTCTGGGGCCAACGTCCTGACTTTC; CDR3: CASSKGGSGANVLTF
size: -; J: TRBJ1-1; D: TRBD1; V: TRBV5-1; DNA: TGCGCCAGCAGCCCGCCTATCCGGGACAGGGACATGAACACTGAAGCTTTCTTT; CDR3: CASSPPIRDRDMNTEAFF
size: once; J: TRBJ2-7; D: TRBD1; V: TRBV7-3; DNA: TGTGCCAGCAGCCCAAATCCAGGACAGGGTGACTACGAGCAGTACTTC; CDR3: CASSPNPGQGDYEQYF